What follows is one TCR beta chain and its context. The CDR3 is made up of 13 amino acids. V was shortened by 0 bases and J by 6 bases, with 5 bases between the two germline ends. Germline assignment: CDR1 LNHDA and CDR2 SQIVND (reference sequence). How the authors handled the data: How many nucleated cells were present was estimated from reference gene primer amplification. Assay used: immunoSEQ multiplex PCR; TCRdb lists only in-frame clones, some missing. The V and J calls and clone size were taken over from that table, and D and trimming were inferred from the DNA. The sample lists about 42,000 clones; around 82% were seen once. This entry comes from a study of blood T cell repertoires in COVID-19. Study at large: Sources were T cells, B-cell-depleted T cells, or PBMCs; the material itself was cDNA or gDNA.

The sequence was collected from an elderly man with acute or convalescent COVID-19. Material: peripheral blood. This rearrangement joins TRBV19 to TRBJ1-4; D gene unclear. The CDR3 sequence: CASSIDPDEKLFF. CDR3 bases: TGTGCCAGTAGTATAGACCCGGATGAAAAACTGTTTTTT.